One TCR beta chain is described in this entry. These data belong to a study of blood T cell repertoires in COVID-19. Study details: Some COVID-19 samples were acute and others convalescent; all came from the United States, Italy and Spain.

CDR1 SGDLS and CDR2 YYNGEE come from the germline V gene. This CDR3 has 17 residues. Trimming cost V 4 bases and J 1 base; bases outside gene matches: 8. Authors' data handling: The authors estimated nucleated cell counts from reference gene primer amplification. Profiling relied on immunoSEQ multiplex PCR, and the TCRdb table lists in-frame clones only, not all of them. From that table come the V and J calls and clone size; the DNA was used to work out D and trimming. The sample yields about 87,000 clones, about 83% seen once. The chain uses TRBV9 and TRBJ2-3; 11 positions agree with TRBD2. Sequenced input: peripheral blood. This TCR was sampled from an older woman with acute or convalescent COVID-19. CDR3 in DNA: TGTGCCAGCAGCCCGGGCCTAGCGGGAGGTGGCACAGATACGCAGTATTTT. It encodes CASSPGLAGGGTDTQYF.